This TCR beta chain was profiled in a study of early T cells in non-severe SARS-CoV-2 infection. Findings of the study overall: Anti-spike CD8 responses were favored by VDJdb matching, which missed private and CD4 specificities.

For this clonotype: As yet, its antigen is unknown.

The library protocol tagged individual cDNA molecules with unique molecular identifiers. TCRdb re-derived calls from the 5' RACE reads in MiXCR, one entry per CDR3 protein. Of 100,000 to 150,000 distinct CDR3 sequences in the sample, 14% to 15% are singletons; the top ten hold roughly 22%. Trimming took 7 bases from V and 0 from J, leaving 14 bases between them. The CDR3 covers 15 residues. Germline lookup yields CDR1 SNHLY and CDR2 FYNNEI. J is TRBJ2-3 and V is TRBV2, with D perhaps matching TRBD1 (6 bases). Sequenced sample: whole blood. The source is an adult who was a healthcare worker with PCR-confirmed SARS-CoV-2 infection or an uninfected control (not recorded which). CDR3 sequence reads: CASTPRGQSTDTQYF. The CDR3, as DNA: TGTGCCAGCACCCCAAGAGGACAGAGCACAGATACGCAGTATTTT.